This entry describes one T cell receptor (beta chain). The Seattle site enrolled patients during active infection and followed them longitudinally. The CDR3 has 14 residues. V was cut by 8 bases and J by 0 bases, with 14 bases left in between. Looked up from germline, CDR1 is SNHLY and CDR2 is FYNNEI. This specimen belongs to a study of blood T cell repertoires in COVID-19. Across the study: There were acute and convalescent COVID-19 samples, and they came from the United States, Italy and Spain. In each case, the material was cDNA or gDNA derived from T cells, B-cell-depleted T cells, or PBMCs.

As originally analysed: Reference gene primers were amplified, and this amplification served to estimate nucleated cell counts. TCRdb's copy holds only in-frame clones and misses some; the assay was immunoSEQ multiplex PCR. V, J and clone size reflect that table, while D and trimming were determined from the DNA. The sample lists roughly 340,000 clones; more than 70% were seen once. V is TRBV2 and J is TRBJ2-7, with D possibly being TRBD2 (5 bases). Material for sequencing was peripheral blood. The sequence came from a woman in her 70s with COVID-19, enrolled during active disease. CDR3 nucleotides: TGTGCCAGCTGGAGGACCGACGACTCCTACGAGCAGTACTTC. Encoded protein: CASWRTDDSYEQYF.